The sequence of this TCR beta chain was determined in a study of a mutant IDH1 vaccine in newly diagnosed glioma. Whole-study context: Treated patients were roughly 60% male, around 40% female, mean age 40.4 years. The V12 visit happened in week 35, and the V13 visit happened in week 47.

Clones were read by immunoSEQ multiplex PCR, and TCRdb kept only the in-frame ones, dropping some. This table holds roughly 38,000 clones, around 89% found once. Time point indicated: week 35, safety follow-up. Vaccine doses each comprised 300 ug of mutant IDH1 20-mer peptide, with topical imiquimod. Comments on this clone: Its antigen is unknown.

Germline V gene sequence: CDR1 SGHAT, CDR2 FQNNGV. V was shortened by 0 bases and J by 2 bases, with 8 bases between the two germline ends. The CDR3 consists of 15 residues. The source is a man aged 40-49 years with glioma. The chain recombines TRBV11-2 with TRBJ2-1; tentatively, D is TRBD2 (6 bases). Specimen: PBMCs, collected from a glioma patient whose treatment included an IDH1 peptide vaccine. This CDR3 is CASSLEAGPYNEQFF. The CDR3 DNA is TGTGCCAGCAGCTTAGAAGCGGGCCCCTACAATGAGCAGTTCTTC.